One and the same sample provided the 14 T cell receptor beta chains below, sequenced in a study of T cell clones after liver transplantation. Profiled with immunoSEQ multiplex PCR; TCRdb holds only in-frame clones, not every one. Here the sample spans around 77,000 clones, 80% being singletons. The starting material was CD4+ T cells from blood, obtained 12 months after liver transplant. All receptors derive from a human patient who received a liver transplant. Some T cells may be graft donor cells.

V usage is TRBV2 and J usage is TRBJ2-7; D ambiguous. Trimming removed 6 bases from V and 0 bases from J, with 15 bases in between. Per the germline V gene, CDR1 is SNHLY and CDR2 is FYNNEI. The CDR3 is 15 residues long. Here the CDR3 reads CASSGRLRNSYEQYF. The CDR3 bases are TGTGCCAGCAGCGGACGACTTAGAAACTCCTACGAGCAGTACTTC.

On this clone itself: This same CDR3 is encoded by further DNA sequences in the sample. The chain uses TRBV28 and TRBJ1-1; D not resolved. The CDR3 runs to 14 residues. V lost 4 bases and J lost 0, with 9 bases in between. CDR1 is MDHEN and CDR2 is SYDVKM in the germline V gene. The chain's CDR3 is CASSSPGLNTEAFF. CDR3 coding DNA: TGTGCCAGCAGTTCCCCGGGCCTGAACACTGAAGCTTTCTTT.

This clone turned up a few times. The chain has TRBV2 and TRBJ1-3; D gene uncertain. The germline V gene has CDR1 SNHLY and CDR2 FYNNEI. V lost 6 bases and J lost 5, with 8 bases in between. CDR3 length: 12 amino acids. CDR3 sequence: CASRVARNTIYF. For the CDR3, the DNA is TGTGCCAGCAGGGTTGCACGAAACACCATATATTTT.

The CDR3: CASTKGQGDNQPQHF. The CDR3 bases are TGTGCCAGCACCAAGGGACAGGGTGACAATCAGCCCCAGCATTTT. The rearrangement joins TRBV27 to TRBJ1-5, with 9 bases aligning to TRBD1. The length of the CDR3 is 15 residues. V was clipped by 7 bases and J by 3 bases; unmatched bases: 7. Germline V lookup: CDR1 MNHEY, CDR2 SMNVEV (reference sequence).

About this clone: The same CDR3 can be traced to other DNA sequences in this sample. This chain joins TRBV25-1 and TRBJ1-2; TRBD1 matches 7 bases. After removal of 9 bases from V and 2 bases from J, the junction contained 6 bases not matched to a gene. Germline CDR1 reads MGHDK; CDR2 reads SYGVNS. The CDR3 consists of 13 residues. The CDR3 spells CASSRQGNYGYTF. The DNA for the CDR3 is TGTGCCAGTTCCCGACAGGGAAACTATGGCTACACCTTC.

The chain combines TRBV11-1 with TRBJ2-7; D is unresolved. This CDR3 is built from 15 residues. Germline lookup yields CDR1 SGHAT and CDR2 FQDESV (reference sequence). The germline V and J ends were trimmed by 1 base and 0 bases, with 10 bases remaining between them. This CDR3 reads CASSLVRTNSYEQYF. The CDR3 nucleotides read TGTGCCAGCAGCTTAGTTAGGACCAACTCCTACGAGCAGTACTTC.

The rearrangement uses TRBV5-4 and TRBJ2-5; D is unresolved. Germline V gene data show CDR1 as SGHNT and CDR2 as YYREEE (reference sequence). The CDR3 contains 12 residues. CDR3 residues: CAIATPQETQYF. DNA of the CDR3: TGTGCTATTGCAACCCCCCAAGAGACCCAGTACTTC.

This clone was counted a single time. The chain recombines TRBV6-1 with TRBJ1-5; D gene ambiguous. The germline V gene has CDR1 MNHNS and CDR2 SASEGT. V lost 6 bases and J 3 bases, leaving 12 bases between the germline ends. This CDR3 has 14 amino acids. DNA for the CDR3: TGTGCCAGCAGGAAACCGGGGTCCAATCAGCCCCAGCATTTT. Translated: CASRKPGSNQPQHF.

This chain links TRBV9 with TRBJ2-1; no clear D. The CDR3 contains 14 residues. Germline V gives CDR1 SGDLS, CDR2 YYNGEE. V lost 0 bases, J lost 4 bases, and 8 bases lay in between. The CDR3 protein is CASSVVARYNEQFF. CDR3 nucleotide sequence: TGTGCCAGCAGCGTAGTAGCCCGATACAATGAGCAGTTCTTC.

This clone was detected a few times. This CDR3 reads CSVDGGVRPFF. Written as DNA, the CDR3 is TGCAGCGTTGACGGGGGCGTAAGGCCTTTCTTT. The chain carries TRBV29-1 and TRBJ1-1, with D possibly TRBD1 on 6 matching bases. Trimming took 3 bases from V and 12 from J, leaving 14 bases between them. Per germline, CDR1 SQVTM and CDR2 ANQGSEA. This CDR3 is built from 11 residues.

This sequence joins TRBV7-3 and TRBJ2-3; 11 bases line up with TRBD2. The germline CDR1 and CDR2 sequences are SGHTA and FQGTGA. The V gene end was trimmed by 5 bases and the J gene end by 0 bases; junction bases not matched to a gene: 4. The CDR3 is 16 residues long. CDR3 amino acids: CASSLGLAASTDTQYF. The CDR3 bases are TGTGCCAGCAGCCTGGGACTAGCGGCTAGCACAGATACGCAGTATTTT.

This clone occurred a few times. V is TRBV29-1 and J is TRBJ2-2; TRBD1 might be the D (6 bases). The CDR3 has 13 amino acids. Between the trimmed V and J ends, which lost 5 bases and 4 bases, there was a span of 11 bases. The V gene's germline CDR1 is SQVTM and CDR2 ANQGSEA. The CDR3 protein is CSVSQGFTGELFF. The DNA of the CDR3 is TGCAGCGTTTCACAGGGTTTCACCGGGGAGCTGTTTTTT.

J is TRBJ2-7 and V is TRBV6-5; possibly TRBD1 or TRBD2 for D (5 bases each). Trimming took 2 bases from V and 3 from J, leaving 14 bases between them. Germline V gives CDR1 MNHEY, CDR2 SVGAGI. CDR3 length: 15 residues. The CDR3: CASSYLAKRGYEQYF. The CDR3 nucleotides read TGTGCCAGCAGTTACCTCGCAAAGAGGGGCTACGAGCAGTACTTC.

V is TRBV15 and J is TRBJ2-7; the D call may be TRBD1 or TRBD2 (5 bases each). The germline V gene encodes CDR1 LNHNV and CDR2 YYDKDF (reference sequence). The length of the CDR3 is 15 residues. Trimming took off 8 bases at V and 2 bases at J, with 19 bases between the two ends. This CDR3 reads CATAPRGAVTYEQYF. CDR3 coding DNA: TGTGCCACCGCACCGCGAGGGGCGGTCACCTACGAGCAGTACTTC.